This record concerns one TCR beta chain sequence. The data were obtained in a study of blood T cell repertoires in COVID-19. Study in general: From the United States, Italy and Spain came samples of acute and convalescent COVID-19.

V trimming: 4 bases; J trimming: 3 bases; junction bases outside the gene matches: 7. The germline CDR1 and CDR2 sequences are KGHSH and LQKENI. CDR3 length equals 16 residues. In the original processing: For nucleated cells, counts were estimated from reference gene primer amplification. Method: immunoSEQ multiplex PCR; TCRdb's copy keeps in-frame clones and lacks some. D and trimming were read from the DNA, whereas the V and J calls and clone size are those reported in that table. The table shows some 87,000 clones, with roughly four fifths occurring only once. The rearrangement joins TRBV18 to TRBJ2-7, with 12 bases fitting TRBD2. The receptor's source is a human donor in a cohort sampled during active COVID-19. Material for sequencing was peripheral blood. The CDR3 sequence: CASSQTGLAGGYEQYF. DNA for the CDR3: TGTGCCAGCTCACAAACGGGACTAGCGGGCGGCTACGAGCAGTACTTC.